This T cell receptor (beta chain) appears in the sequencing data of a study of blood T cell repertoires in COVID-19. Across the whole study: PBMCs, B-cell-depleted T cells, or T cells were the source of the cDNA or gDNA that made up the material.

In the study's own analysis: Nucleated cell number was recorded as an estimate derived from reference gene primer amplification. Sequenced by immunoSEQ multiplex PCR; TCRdb stores in-frame clones only, minus some. Clone size and V and J calls were adopted from that table, with D and trimming inferred from the DNA. The data contain some 110,000 clones, over 60% of them seen just once; the ten biggest clones take up 5% to 8%. The CDR3 loop spans 16 amino acids. Germline CDR1 MNHEY, CDR2 SMNVEV (reference sequence). Trimming left V 4 bases short and J 0 bases short, with 13 bases between. The sequence was obtained from a man aged 80 or over with COVID-19, enrolled during active disease. The chain uses TRBV27 and TRBJ1-5; D might be TRBD1 (5 bases). Sequenced: peripheral blood. The CDR3 region has the DNA TGTGCCAGCAGTTACCGGGGGGGAGATAGCAATCAGCCCCAGCATTTT. Translating it yields CASSYRGGDSNQPQHF.